Shown below are 25 T cell receptor beta chains from a single sample sequenced in a study of T cells after yellow fever vaccination. Each CDR3 protein is one row after TCRdb ran MiXCR on the 5' RACE reads. The sample lists under 200,000 distinct CDR3 sequences, about 10% occurring once. Sequencing used CD8+ T cells sorted from PBMCs, obtained 15 days after the yellow fever booster vaccination. These receptors all come from a man aged 18 to 30 who received the YFV17D yellow fever vaccine.

This clonotype was counted ten times or more. This chain uses TRBV6-5 with TRBJ2-7, with 10 nucleotides matching TRBD1. The CDR3 is made up of 14 amino acids. Germline V gene sequence: CDR1 MNHEY, CDR2 SVGAGI. The V and J ends lost 5 bases and 2 bases, in that order; junction bases with no gene match: 3. CDR3 protein: CASSHDRGPYEQYF. For the CDR3, the DNA is TGTGCCAGCAGTCACGACAGGGGGCCCTACGAGCAGTACTTC.

The sample holds many counts of this clonotype. This chain uses TRBV10-3 with TRBJ2-1, with 7 bases identical to TRBD2. This CDR3 has 15 amino acids. CDR1 is ENHRY, CDR2 SYGVKD, per germline. The J segment lost 7 bases and the V segment lost 6 bases, leaving 12 bases of the junction unmatched. CDR3 amino acids: CAIRTDGMGGNEQFF. The DNA of the CDR3 is TGTGCCATCAGGACGGACGGGATGGGGGGGAATGAGCAGTTCTTC.

The chain carries TRBV5-4 and TRBJ1-1; D possibly corresponds to TRBD1 (5 bases). The ends were cut back, 4 bases at V and 8 bases at J, with 9 bases in the middle. CDR3 length: 11 amino acids. CDR1 and CDR2 (germline): SGHNT, YYREEE (reference sequence). The chain's CDR3 is CASSGDGEAFF. CDR3 bases: TGTGCCAGCAGCGGGGACGGCGAAGCTTTCTTT.

In this sample, this clonotype turned up once. The chain uses TRBV19 and TRBJ1-5; D is undetermined. V dropped 5 bases and J dropped 4 bases, with 18 bases sitting between them. CDR3 length equals 16 residues. Germline CDR1 LNHDA, CDR2 SQIVND (reference sequence). The CDR3 reads CASSHPGGVFNQPQHF. CDR3 nucleotide sequence: TGTGCCAGTAGTCACCCGGGAGGCGTTTTTAATCAGCCCCAGCATTTT.

CDR3 protein: CSVAQRGDGEQYF. The CDR3 DNA sequence: TGCAGCGTTGCGCAGCGGGGGGACGGCGAGCAGTACTTC. V gene TRBV29-1 combines with J gene TRBJ2-7, with 9 bases lining up with TRBD2. The germline V gene encodes CDR1 SQVTM and CDR2 ANQGSEA. This CDR3 comprises 13 residues. The V and J ends lost 4 bases and 6 bases, in that order; junction bases with no gene match: 7.

The V gene is TRBV4-1, the J gene TRBJ1-2; D call uncertain. The CDR3 is 14 amino acids. From germline, CDR1 is MGHRA and CDR2 YSYEKL. Between the trimmed V and J ends, which lost 1 base and 8 bases, there was a span of 14 bases. In nucleotides, the CDR3 is TGCGCCAGCAGCCAAGTGCCCGTCGACGGAGGCTACACCTTC. It is translated as CASSQVPVDGGYTF.

This clonotype was detected a few times. This chain joins TRBV6-5 and TRBJ1-6; 7 nucleotides align to TRBD1. The germline V gene encodes CDR1 MNHEY and CDR2 SVGAGI. The CDR3 is 15 amino acids. J gave up 5 bases and V 6 bases, and 7 bases lay outside the gene matches. The CDR3 bases are TGTGCCAGCAGGGGGTGGGACAGCGATAATTCACCCCTCCACTTT. It is translated as CASRGWDSDNSPLHF.

This clonotype was seen more than once but under ten times. V usage is TRBV9 and J usage is TRBJ2-2; D remains unclear. The V and J ends lost 3 bases and 5 bases respectively, with 5 bases between them. Germline lookup yields CDR1 SGDLS and CDR2 YYNGEE. This CDR3 has 12 residues. The DNA for the CDR3 is TGTGCCAGCAGCGCCGGGACCGGGGAGCTGTTTTTT. This codes for CASSAGTGELFF.

This clonotype was seen a few times. This rearrangement joins TRBV19 to TRBJ2-3; 8 bases map to TRBD1. Trimming cost V 5 bases and J 6 bases; bases outside gene matches: 7. This CDR3 has 14 amino acids. In germline, CDR1 is LNHDA, CDR2 SQIVND (reference sequence). This CDR3 reads CASSPRGLYDTQYF. The DNA for the CDR3 is TGTGCCAGTAGTCCCAGGGGGCTCTATGATACGCAGTATTTT.

This clonotype has at least ten counts. The chain couples TRBV29-1 to TRBJ1-2, with a weak D call TRBD1 (5 bases). The germline V and J ends were trimmed by 3 bases and 0 bases, with 11 bases remaining between them. The CDR3 length is 14 residues. Germline assignment: CDR1 SQVTM and CDR2 ANQGSEA. CDR3 nucleotide sequence: TGCAGCGTTGATGGGGCGGTAGCTAACTATGGCTACACCTTC. Encoded protein: CSVDGAVANYGYTF.

CDR3: CASTPLRSVSTEAFF. The CDR3 coding sequence is TGTGCCAGTACGCCCCTCAGGTCGGTTAGCACTGAAGCTTTCTTT. The genes are TRBV19 and TRBJ1-1, with no clear D. Trimming took 7 bases from V and 4 from J, leaving 19 bases between them. Germline V gene sequence: CDR1 LNHDA, CDR2 SQIVND (reference sequence). There are 15 residues in the CDR3.

The rearrangement joins TRBV6-5 to TRBJ2-1, with D possibly matching TRBD2 (6 bases). Germline CDR1 MNHEY, CDR2 SVGAGI. CDR3 length: 14 amino acids. The CDR3 loop reads CGAGFGSSYNEQFF. CDR3 DNA: TGTGGGGCAGGGTTCGGGAGCTCCTACAATGAGCAGTTCTTC.

This clonotype occurred a few times. This chain joins TRBV27 and TRBJ2-4, with D perhaps being TRBD1 or TRBD2 (6 bases each). Trimming removed 5 bases from V and 3 bases from J, with 17 bases in between. Germline CDR1 is MNHEY and CDR2 is SMNVEV (reference sequence). This CDR3 is built from 16 residues. CDR3 nucleotides: TGTGCCAGCAGTCGCTCCTGGGGGGCCATCAAAAACATTCAGTACTTC. It codes for CASSRSWGAIKNIQYF.

This chain connects TRBV18 to TRBJ2-7; TRBD1 or TRBD2 may be the D gene (5 bases each). The V end was cut by 3 bases, the J end by 2 bases, with 14 bases between. Germline V gene lookup returns CDR1 KGHSH and CDR2 LQKENI. The CDR3 length is 15 residues. The DNA of the CDR3 is TGTGCCAGCTCACCTTACAGGCTCGGGGCCTACGAGCAGTACTTC. This codes for CASSPYRLGAYEQYF.

This clonotype appeared a few times. The rearrangement links TRBV27 to TRBJ1-6; 10 bases fit TRBD1. The CDR3 loop spans 15 amino acids. V was clipped by 6 bases and J by 7 bases; unmatched bases: 6. The germline V gene has CDR1 MNHEY and CDR2 SMNVEV (reference sequence). Here the CDR3 DNA reads TGTGCCAGCAGGAGGACAGGGGGGTTAAATTCACCCCTCCACTTT. Its translation: CASRRTGGLNSPLHF.

This chain links TRBV6-5 with TRBJ2-1, with D maybe TRBD2 (6 bases). This CDR3 comprises 15 residues. Trimming left V 2 bases short and J 9 bases short, with 17 bases between. Looked up from germline, CDR1 is MNHEY and CDR2 is SVGAGI. CDR3 sequence (DNA): TGTGCCAGCAGTTACACGGGACTTCCTCAGGGTGAGCAGTTCTTC. Its protein is CASSYTGLPQGEQFF.

This clonotype has a count of ten or more. The chain links TRBV7-8 to TRBJ2-3, with D perhaps TRBD2 (6 bases). The germline gives CDR1 SGHVS, CDR2 FQNEAQ. V was clipped by 7 bases and J by 0 bases, with 17 bases between them. The CDR3 is 16 residues long. CDR3 loop: CASTITPTSSTDTQYF. CDR3 nucleotides: TGTGCCAGCACCATTACCCCGACTAGTAGCACAGATACGCAGTATTTT.

This clonotype was picked up many times. This chain joins TRBV5-1 and TRBJ2-7; 9 nucleotides line up with TRBD1. Germline CDR1 and CDR2: SGHRS and YFSETQ. This CDR3 contains 16 residues. Trimming at V came to 0 bases and at J to 2 bases, leaving 6 bases not matched to a gene. The CDR3 DNA reads as TGCGCCAGCAGCTTGGGGGCGGGACAGGGCGCCTACGAGCAGTACTTC. Its protein is CASSLGAGQGAYEQYF.

J is TRBJ1-1 and V is TRBV2, with 8 bases that match TRBD1. Germline values: CDR1 SNHLY, CDR2 FYNNEI. The CDR3 is 14 residues long. Trimming took 11 bases from V and 0 from J; bases not matched to a gene: 8. CDR3 in amino acids: CAAGGRTMNTEAFF. CDR3 DNA: TGTGCCGCAGGGGGCAGGACCATGAACACTGAAGCTTTCTTT.

The table lists this clonotype with many counts. This chain joins TRBV6-5 and TRBJ1-1; weak D call: TRBD1 (6 bases). CDR3 size: 13 residues. The ends were cut back, 0 bases at V and 8 bases at J, with 10 bases in the middle. Germline assignment: CDR1 MNHEY and CDR2 SVGAGI. DNA for the CDR3: TGTGCCAGCAGTTACTCGACGGGGACAGAAGCTTTCTTT. Encoded protein: CASSYSTGTEAFF.

The table lists this clonotype with a few counts. This chain connects TRBV15 to TRBJ1-2, with TRBD1 identical over 7 bases. Trimming at V came to 1 base and at J to 7 bases, leaving 6 bases not matched to a gene. There are 14 residues in the CDR3. The germline V gene has CDR1 LNHNV and CDR2 YYDKDF (reference sequence). CDR3 nucleotides: TGTGCCACCAGCAGAGCTTCAGGGGGAAGTGGCTACACCTTC. It yields the protein CATSRASGGSGYTF.

This clonotype was seen a handful of times. This sequence joins TRBV24-1 and TRBJ2-1, with D perhaps given as TRBD1 or TRBD2 (6 bases each). Trimming took off 4 bases at V and 6 bases at J, with 15 bases between the two ends. Germline-derived CDR1 and CDR2 are KGHDR and SFDVKD. The CDR3 sequence is 15 residues long. The CDR3 region has the DNA TGTGCCACCAGTGACCTTGGGGGGCGGCGCAATGAGCAGTTCTTC. It specifies CATSDLGGRRNEQFF.

This clonotype occurred a few times. The chain has TRBV20-1 and TRBJ1-5; no firm D call. The germline V gene has CDR1 DFQATT and CDR2 SNEGSKA (reference sequence). The CDR3 has 18 amino acids. The CDR3 DNA follows: TGCAGCGCCTCCAGGACCAAGGCAGGCCGGAGGACCAATCAGCCCCAGCATTTT. This sequence encodes CSASRTKAGRRTNQPQHF.

A few counts support this clonotype. The V gene is TRBV19, the J gene TRBJ1-4; D remains unclear. V lost 5 bases to trimming and J lost 13 bases, with 11 bases between them. In germline, CDR1 is LNHDA, CDR2 SQIVND (reference sequence). The CDR3 is 11 residues long. CDR3 amino acids: CASSASPGLFF. The CDR3 DNA sequence: TGTGCCAGTAGTGCTTCTCCGGGACTGTTTTTT.

The V and J genes are TRBV19 and TRBJ1-2; D is unresolved. This CDR3 has 13 residues. Looked up from germline, CDR1 is LNHDA and CDR2 is SQIVND (reference sequence). V lost 8 bases, J lost 5 bases, and 15 bases lay in between. CDR3 loop: CASYPGWTYGYTF. The CDR3 DNA sequence: TGTGCCAGTTACCCAGGCTGGACTTATGGCTACACCTTC. The complete variable domain, with remaining parts taken from reference TRBV19 and TRBJ1-2, reads DGGITQSPKYLFRKEGQNVTLSCEQNLNHDAMYWYRQDPGQGLRLIYYSQIVNDFQKGDIAEGYSVSREKKESFPLTVTSAQKNPTAFYLCASYPGWTYGYTFGSGTRLTVV.